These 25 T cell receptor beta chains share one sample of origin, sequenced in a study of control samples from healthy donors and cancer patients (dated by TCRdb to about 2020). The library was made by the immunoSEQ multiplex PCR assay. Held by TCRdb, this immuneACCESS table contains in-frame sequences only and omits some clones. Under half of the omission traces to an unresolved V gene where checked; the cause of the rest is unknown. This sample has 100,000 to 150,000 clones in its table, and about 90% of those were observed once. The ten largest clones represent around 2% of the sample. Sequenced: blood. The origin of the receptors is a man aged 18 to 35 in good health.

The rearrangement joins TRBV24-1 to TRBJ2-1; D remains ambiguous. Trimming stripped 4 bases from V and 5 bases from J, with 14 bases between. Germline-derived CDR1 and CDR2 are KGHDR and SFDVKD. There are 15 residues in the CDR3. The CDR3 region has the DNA TGTGCCACCAGTGACTTTACTTGGGCGAACAATGAGCAGTTCTTC. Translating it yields CATSDFTWANNEQFF.

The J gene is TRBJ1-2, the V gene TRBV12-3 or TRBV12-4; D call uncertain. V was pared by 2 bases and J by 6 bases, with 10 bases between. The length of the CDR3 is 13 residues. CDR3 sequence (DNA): TGTGCCAGCAGTTTACTTGAGAACAATGGCTACACCTTC. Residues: CASSLLENNGYTF.

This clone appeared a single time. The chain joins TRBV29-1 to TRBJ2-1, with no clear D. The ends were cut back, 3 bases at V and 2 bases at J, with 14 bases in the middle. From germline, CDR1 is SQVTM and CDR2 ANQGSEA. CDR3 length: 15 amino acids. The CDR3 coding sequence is TGCAGCGTTGAGGGTCTTAGTCCGGCCTACAATGAGCAGTTCTTC. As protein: CSVEGLSPAYNEQFF.

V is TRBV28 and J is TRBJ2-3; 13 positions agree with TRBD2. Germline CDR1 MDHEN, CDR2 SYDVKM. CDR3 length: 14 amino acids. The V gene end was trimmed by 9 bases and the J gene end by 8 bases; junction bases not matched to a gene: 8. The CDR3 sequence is CASRTSGSIATQYF. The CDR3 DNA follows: TGTGCCAGTCGGACTAGCGGGAGTATCGCTACGCAGTATTTT.

CDR3 sequence reads: CASSSWGGSEENTEAFF. Here the CDR3 DNA reads TGTGCCAGCAGTTCCTGGGGGGGCAGTGAGGAGAACACTGAAGCTTTCTTT. The chain combines TRBV7-9 with TRBJ1-1, with D possibly TRBD1 on 6 matching bases. The CDR3 sequence is 17 residues long. CDR1 is SEHNR, CDR2 FQNEAQ, per germline (reference sequence). V was trimmed by 6 bases and J by 1 base, leaving 21 bases between them. The whole variable domain, filled in from reference TRBV7-9 and TRBJ1-1, reads DTGVSQNPRHKITKRGQNVTFRCDPISEHNRLYWYRQTLGQGPEFLTYFQNEAQLEKSRLLSDRFSAERPKGSFSTLEIQRTEQGDSAMYLCASSSWGGSEENTEAFFGQGTRLTVV.

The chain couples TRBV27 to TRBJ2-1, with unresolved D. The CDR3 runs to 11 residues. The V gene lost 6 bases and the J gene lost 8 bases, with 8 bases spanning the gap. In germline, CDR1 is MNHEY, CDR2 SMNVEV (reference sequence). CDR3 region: CASRGFDEQFF. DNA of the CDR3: TGTGCCAGCAGGGGATTTGATGAGCAGTTCTTC.

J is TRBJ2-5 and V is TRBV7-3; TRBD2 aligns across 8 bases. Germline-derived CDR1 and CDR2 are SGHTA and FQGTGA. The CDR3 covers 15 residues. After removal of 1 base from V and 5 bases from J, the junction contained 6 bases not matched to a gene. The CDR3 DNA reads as TGTGCCAGCAGCTTAAACGGGAGGGCCCGGGAGACCCAGTACTTC. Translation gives CASSLNGRARETQYF.

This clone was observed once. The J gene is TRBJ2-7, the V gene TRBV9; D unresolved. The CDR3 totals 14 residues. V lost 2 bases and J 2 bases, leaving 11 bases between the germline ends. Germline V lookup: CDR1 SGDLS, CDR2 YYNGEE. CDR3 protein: CASSVSPSTYEQYF. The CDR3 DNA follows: TGTGCCAGCAGCGTCTCTCCATCAACCTACGAGCAGTACTTC.

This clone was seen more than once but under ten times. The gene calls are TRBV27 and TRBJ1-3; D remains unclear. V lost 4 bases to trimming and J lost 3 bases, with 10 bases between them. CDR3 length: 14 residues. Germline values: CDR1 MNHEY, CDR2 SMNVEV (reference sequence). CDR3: CASSSVGVGNTIYF. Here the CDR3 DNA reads TGTGCCAGCAGTTCGGTAGGAGTTGGAAACACCATATATTTT.

The CDR3 is CAWKGSREGYGYTF. Written as DNA, the CDR3 is TGTGCCTGGAAGGGTTCGAGGGAAGGCTATGGCTACACCTTC. V is TRBV30 and J is TRBJ1-2, with D unclear. This CDR3 is 14 amino acids long. Germline V CDR1 and CDR2: GTSNPN, SVGIG (reference sequence). Trimming took off 4 bases at V and 4 bases at J, with 16 bases between the two ends.

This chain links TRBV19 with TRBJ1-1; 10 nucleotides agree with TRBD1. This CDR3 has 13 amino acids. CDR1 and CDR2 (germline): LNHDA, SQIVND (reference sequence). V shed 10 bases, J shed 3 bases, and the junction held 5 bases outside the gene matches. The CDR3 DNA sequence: TGTGCCACAACCGGACAGGGGGACACTGAAGCTTTCTTT. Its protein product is CATTGQGDTEAFF.

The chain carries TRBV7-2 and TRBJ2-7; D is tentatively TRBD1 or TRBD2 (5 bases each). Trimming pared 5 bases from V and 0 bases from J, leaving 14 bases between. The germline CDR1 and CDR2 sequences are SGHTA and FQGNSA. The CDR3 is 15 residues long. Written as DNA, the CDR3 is TGTGCCAGCAGCCTGCAGGGAGCTATCTCCTACGAGCAGTACTTC. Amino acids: CASSLQGAISYEQYF.

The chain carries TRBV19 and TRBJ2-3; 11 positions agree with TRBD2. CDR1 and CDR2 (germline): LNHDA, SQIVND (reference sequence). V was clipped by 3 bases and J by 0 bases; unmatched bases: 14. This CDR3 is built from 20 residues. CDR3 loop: CASSIPPGTSGVASTDTQYF. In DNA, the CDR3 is TGTGCCAGTAGTATCCCCCCCGGGACTAGCGGAGTAGCTAGCACAGATACGCAGTATTTT.

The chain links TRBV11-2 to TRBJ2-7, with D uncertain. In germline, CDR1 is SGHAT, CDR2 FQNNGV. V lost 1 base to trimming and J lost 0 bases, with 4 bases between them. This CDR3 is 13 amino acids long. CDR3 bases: TGTGCCAGCAGCTTAGGGGTCTCCTACGAGCAGTACTTC. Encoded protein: CASSLGVSYEQYF.

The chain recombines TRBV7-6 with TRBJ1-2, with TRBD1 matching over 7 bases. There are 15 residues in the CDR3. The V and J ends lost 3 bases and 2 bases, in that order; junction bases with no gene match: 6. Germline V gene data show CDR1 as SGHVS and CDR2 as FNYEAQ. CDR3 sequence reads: CASSFQTGTNYGYTF. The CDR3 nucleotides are TGTGCCAGCAGCTTCCAGACAGGGACAAACTATGGCTACACCTTC. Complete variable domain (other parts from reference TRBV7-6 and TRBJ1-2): GAGVSQSPRYKVTKRGQDVALRCDPISGHVSLYWYRQALGQGPEFLTYFNYEAQQDKSGLPNDRFSAERPEGSISTLTIQRTEQRDSAMYRCASSFQTGTNYGYTFGSGTRLTVV.

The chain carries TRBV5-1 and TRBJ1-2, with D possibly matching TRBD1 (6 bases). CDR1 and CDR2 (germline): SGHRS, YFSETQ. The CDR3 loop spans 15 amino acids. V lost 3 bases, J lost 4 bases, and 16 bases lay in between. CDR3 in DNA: TGCGCCAGCAGCTCTTCTTCGGGACAATTCTATGGCTACACCTTC. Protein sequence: CASSSSSGQFYGYTF. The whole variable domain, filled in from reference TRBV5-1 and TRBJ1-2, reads KAGVTQTPRYLIKTRGQQVTLSCSPISGHRSVSWYQQTPGQGLQFLFEYFSETQRNKGNFPGRFSGRQFSNSRSEMNVSTLELGDSALYLCASSSSSGQFYGYTFGSGTRLTVV.

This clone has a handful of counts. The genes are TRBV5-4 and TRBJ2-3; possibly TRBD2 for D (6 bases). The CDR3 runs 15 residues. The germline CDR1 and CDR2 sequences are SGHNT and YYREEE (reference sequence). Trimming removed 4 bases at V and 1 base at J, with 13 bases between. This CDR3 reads CASSRDSGRTDTQYF. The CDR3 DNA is TGTGCCAGCAGCCGGGACTCGGGGCGCACAGATACGCAGTATTTT.

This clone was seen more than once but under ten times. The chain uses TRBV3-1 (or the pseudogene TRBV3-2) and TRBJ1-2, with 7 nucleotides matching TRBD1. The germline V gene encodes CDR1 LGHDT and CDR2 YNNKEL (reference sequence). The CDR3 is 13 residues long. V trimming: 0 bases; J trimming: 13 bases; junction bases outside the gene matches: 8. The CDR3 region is CASSQDGGQKSTF. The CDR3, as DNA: TGTGCCAGCAGCCAAGATGGGGGACAGAAGTCCACCTTC.

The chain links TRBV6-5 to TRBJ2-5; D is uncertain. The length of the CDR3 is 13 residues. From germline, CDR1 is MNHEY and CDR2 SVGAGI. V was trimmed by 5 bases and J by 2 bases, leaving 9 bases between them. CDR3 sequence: CASSRGRQETQYF. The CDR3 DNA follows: TGTGCCAGCAGTCGCGGCAGGCAAGAGACCCAGTACTTC.

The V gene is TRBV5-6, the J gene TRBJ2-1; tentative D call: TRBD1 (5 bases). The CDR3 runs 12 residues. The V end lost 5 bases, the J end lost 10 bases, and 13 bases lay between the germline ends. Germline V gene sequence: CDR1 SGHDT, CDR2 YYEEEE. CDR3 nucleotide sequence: TGTGCCAGCAGTTGGGGCCCAGGGGAGCAGTTCTTC. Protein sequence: CASSWGPGEQFF.

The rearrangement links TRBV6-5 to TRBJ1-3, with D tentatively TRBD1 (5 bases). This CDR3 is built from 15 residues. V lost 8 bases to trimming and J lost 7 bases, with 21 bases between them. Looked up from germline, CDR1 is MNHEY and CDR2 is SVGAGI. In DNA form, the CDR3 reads TGTGCCAGCCTAAAGAGGGGCAGCAAGGGGAACACCATATATTTT. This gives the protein CASLKRGSKGNTIYF.

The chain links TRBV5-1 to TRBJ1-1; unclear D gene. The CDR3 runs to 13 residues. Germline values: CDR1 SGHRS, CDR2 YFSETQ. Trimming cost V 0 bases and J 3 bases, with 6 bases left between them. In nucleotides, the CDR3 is TGCGCCAGCAGCTTGGATTCACACACTGAAGCTTTCTTT. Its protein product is CASSLDSHTEAFF.

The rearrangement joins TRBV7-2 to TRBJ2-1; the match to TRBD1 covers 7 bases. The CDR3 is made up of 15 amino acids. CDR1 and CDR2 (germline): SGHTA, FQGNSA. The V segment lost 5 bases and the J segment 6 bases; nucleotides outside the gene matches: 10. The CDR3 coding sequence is TGTGCCAGCAGCCCAAGACAGGGTGATAGCAATGAGCAGTTCTTC. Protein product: CASSPRQGDSNEQFF.

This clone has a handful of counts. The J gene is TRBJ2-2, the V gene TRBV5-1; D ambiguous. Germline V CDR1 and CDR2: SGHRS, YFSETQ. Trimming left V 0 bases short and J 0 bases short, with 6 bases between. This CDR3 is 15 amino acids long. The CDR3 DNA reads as TGCGCCAGCAGCTTGGGCAATCCGAACACCGGGGAGCTGTTTTTT. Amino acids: CASSLGNPNTGELFF.

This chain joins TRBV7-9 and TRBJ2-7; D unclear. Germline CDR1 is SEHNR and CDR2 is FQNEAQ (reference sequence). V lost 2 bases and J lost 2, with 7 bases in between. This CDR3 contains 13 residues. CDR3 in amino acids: CASSLTDPYEQYF. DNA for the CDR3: TGTGCCAGCAGCTTAACAGATCCCTACGAGCAGTACTTC.